This record concerns one T cell receptor beta chain sequence. RNA extraction and reverse transcription yielded cDNA as sequencing template. Assay: immunoSEQ multiplex PCR; the TCRdb copy retains only in-frame clones and omits some. Among some 160,000 clones listed, more than 55% were seen once. These data come from a study of CD8+ T cells in alopecia areata. This CDR3 contains 13 residues. Germline assignment: CDR1 PRHDT and CDR2 FYEKMQ (reference sequence). The V end was cut by 2 bases, the J end by 4 bases, with 8 bases between. The V call is TRBV13, the J call TRBJ2-5; D is uncertain. The clonotype was recovered from a human donor in good health. Sequenced material: CD8+ T cells sorted from blood. CDR3 coding DNA: TGTGCCAGCAGCTTAAGTAATGGAGAGACCCAGTACTTC. It codes for CASSLSNGETQYF.